These 22 T cell receptor beta chains came from one sample sequenced in a study of T-cell reconstitution after alpha-beta-depleted transplantation in children. The authors prepared the TCRbeta library with unique molecular identifiers. TCRdb used MiXCR to reprocess the PCR reads, holding one entry per CDR3 protein. The sample has some 600,000 distinct CDR3 sequences, around 17% seen once. Sequenced here: PBMCs from the stem cell graft donor, sampled from the stem cell graft. These receptors came from a human donor who donated a stem cell graft to a child with acute myeloid leukemia.

The chain employs TRBV6-4 and TRBJ2-3, with a tentative D call TRBD1 (5 bases). Trimming took 6 bases from V and 1 from J, leaving 11 bases between them. Per the germline V gene, CDR1 is MRHNA and CDR2 is SNTAGT. CDR3 length: 14 residues. CDR3 loop: CASSRIGGTDTQYF. The CDR3 nucleotides read TGTGCCAGCAGCCGAATAGGGGGCACAGATACGCAGTATTTT.

In its sample, this clonotype was seen many times. The chain is built from TRBV7-2 and TRBJ2-1; D uncertain. Between the trimmed V and J ends, which lost 10 bases and 0 bases, there was a span of 16 bases. CDR1 and CDR2 (germline): SGHTA, FQGNSA. CDR3 length: 15 amino acids. Written as DNA, the CDR3 is TGTGCCATTGGAACGGCGCCGAGCTCCTACAATGAGCAGTTCTTC. It translates to CAIGTAPSSYNEQFF.

The chain uses TRBV7-9 and TRBJ2-2; the D gene is possibly TRBD1 (6 bases). Germline CDR1 SEHNR, CDR2 FQNEAQ (reference sequence). V shed 2 bases and J shed 5 bases, with 12 bases lying between them. The CDR3 consists of 15 residues. The CDR3 protein is CASSLIWGPTGELFF. The CDR3 region has the DNA TGTGCCAGCAGCTTAATATGGGGGCCTACCGGGGAGCTGTTTTTT. Looking up the rest from reference TRBV7-9 and TRBJ2-2 gives the full variable domain: DTGVSQNPRHKITKRGQNVTFRCDPISEHNRLYWYRQTLGQGPEFLTYFQNEAQLEKSRLLSDRFSAERPKGSFSTLEIQRTEQGDSAMYLCASSLIWGPTGELFFGEGSRLTVL.

The chain joins TRBV27 to TRBJ2-1; no clear D gene. The CDR3 is made up of 12 amino acids. CDR1 and CDR2 (germline): MNHEY, SMNVEV (reference sequence). The V and J ends lost 4 bases and 12 bases respectively, with 13 bases between them. The DNA of the CDR3 is TGTGCCAGCAGTTCTGCCCTCTGGGGGCAGTTCTTC. It codes for CASSSALWGQFF.

The J gene is TRBJ2-2, the V gene TRBV29-1; D is tentatively TRBD1 or TRBD2 (6 bases each). Germline lookup yields CDR1 SQVTM and CDR2 ANQGSEA. CDR3 length: 19 residues. Deletions cut 8 bases from V and 2 bases from J, with 30 bases between. The CDR3 DNA sequence: TGCAGCCCCCAATCTTCGGTGGGTCCGAGGGGGGCCAACACCGGGGAGCTGTTTTTT. Translated: CSPQSSVGPRGANTGELFF.

This clonotype has at least ten counts. The chain couples TRBV12-3 or TRBV12-4 to TRBJ2-7; tentatively, D is TRBD1 or TRBD2 (6 bases each). This CDR3 comprises 13 residues. Between the trimmed V and J ends, which lost 2 bases and 6 bases, there was a span of 11 bases. The CDR3 loop reads CASSLNGGREQYF. The CDR3 nucleotides read TGTGCCAGCAGTTTAAATGGGGGGCGCGAGCAGTACTTC.

This clonotype was found a few times. This chain connects TRBV12-3 or TRBV12-4 to TRBJ2-3; TRBD2 is a possible D gene (5 bases). The CDR3 has 12 amino acids. Between the trimmed V and J ends, which lost 10 bases and 2 bases, there was a span of 10 bases. The DNA of the CDR3 is TGTGCCACTACGGACTCCACAGATACGCAGTATTTT. This encodes CATTDSTDTQYF.

The chain links TRBV3-1 to TRBJ1-2; no definite D call. This CDR3 has 12 amino acids. V lost 0 bases to trimming and J lost 6 bases, with 5 bases between them. Germline V gene sequence: CDR1 LGHDT, CDR2 YNNKEL (reference sequence). For the CDR3, the DNA is TGTGCCAGCAGCCAAGAGACGGATGGCTACACCTTC. Its translation is CASSQETDGYTF.

On this clonotype: Just one base apart from a much larger clone, this may be a read error. The V gene is TRBV20-1, the J gene TRBJ2-2; no clear D gene. CDR1 is DFQATT, CDR2 SNEGSKA, per germline (reference sequence). This CDR3 contains 14 residues. Trimming pared 5 bases from V and 0 bases from J, leaving 10 bases between. The CDR3 DNA follows: TGCAGTGCTGGGGTCTTGGCGAACACCGGGGAGCTGTTTTTT. Translated, it gives CSAGVLANTGELFF.

This clonotype was counted between two and nine times. This chain uses TRBV20-1 with TRBJ1-6; weak D call: TRBD1 (5 bases). The CDR3 is 13 amino acids. Trimming took 6 bases from V and 8 from J, leaving 14 bases between them. Germline V gene data show CDR1 as DFQATT and CDR2 as SNEGSKA (reference sequence). This CDR3 reads CSAELDRYSPLHF. The DNA of the CDR3 is TGCAGTGCCGAACTCGACAGATATTCACCCCTCCACTTT.

With regard to this clonotype: This may arise from a read error, as a much more abundant clone is one base away. J is TRBJ2-1 and V is TRBV20-1; TRBD2 might be the D (6 bases). This CDR3 comprises 17 residues. The germline CDR1 and CDR2 sequences are DFQATT and SNEGSKA (reference sequence). CDR3 amino acids: CCAPDLRLGSSYNEQFF. CDR3 nucleotides: TGCTGTGCTCCCGACTTGAGACTAGGGAGCTCCTACAATGAGCAGTTCTTC.

This clonotype was observed many times. Here the CDR3 reads CSARGVTGRSESNQPQHF. Written as DNA, the CDR3 is TGCAGTGCTAGAGGTGTGACAGGGAGGAGTGAAAGCAATCAGCCCCAGCATTTT. The genes are TRBV20-1 and TRBJ1-5; the match to TRBD1 covers 7 bases. The CDR3 is 18 residues long. V lost 1 base to trimming and J lost 1 base; unmatched junction nucleotides: 13. Germline CDR1 is DFQATT and CDR2 is SNEGSKA (reference sequence).

This clonotype came up a few times. The chain combines TRBV20-1 with TRBJ2-5; no reliable D call. The CDR3 runs 14 residues. CDR1 and CDR2 (germline): DFQATT, SNEGSKA (reference sequence). Trimming stripped 3 bases from V and 2 bases from J, with 13 bases between. CDR3 loop: CSASRYIEQETQYF. CDR3 DNA sequence: TGCAGTGCTAGCCGGTACATAGAACAAGAGACCCAGTACTTC.

This clonotype was seen repeatedly, ten times or more. This chain uses TRBV20-1 with TRBJ1-1; 7 positions agree with TRBD1. Trimming removed 2 bases from V and 4 bases from J; junction bases left unmatched: 7. CDR1 and CDR2 (germline): DFQATT, SNEGSKA (reference sequence). The CDR3 has 14 amino acids. CDR3 coding DNA: TGCAGTGCTAGAACAGGGGAGATCGGCACTGAAGCTTTCTTT. This encodes CSARTGEIGTEAFF.

This clonotype came up many times. The V call is TRBV20-1, the J call TRBJ2-7; 9 bases are a match to TRBD1. From germline, CDR1 is DFQATT and CDR2 SNEGSKA (reference sequence). The CDR3 extends over 18 amino acids. The V gene end was trimmed by 2 bases and the J gene end by 4 bases; junction bases not matched to a gene: 18. CDR3 sequence: CSARRSGMTGGIPYEQYF. DNA of the CDR3: TGCAGTGCTAGAAGGAGTGGGATGACAGGGGGAATTCCGTACGAGCAGTACTTC.

The chain links TRBV3-1 to TRBJ1-2; perhaps TRBD1 as D (5 bases). The germline CDR1 and CDR2 sequences are LGHDT and YNNKEL (reference sequence). CDR3 length equals 14 residues. V was clipped by 0 bases and J by 4 bases, with 9 bases between them. In DNA, the CDR3 is TGTGCCAGCAGCCAAGATACGGGGGGCTATGGCTACACCTTC. This encodes CASSQDTGGYGYTF.

This clonotype was observed many times. This rearrangement joins TRBV5-1 to TRBJ2-7; 7 bases align to TRBD1. Germline CDR1 reads SGHRS; CDR2 reads YFSETQ. Germline trimming cut 1 base from V and 7 bases from J; bases unmatched to any gene: 11. The CDR3 loop spans 15 amino acids. Written as DNA, the CDR3 is TGCGCCAGCAGCTTGCTCCCTGAACAGGGGCTGGAGCAGTACGTC. It translates to CASSLLPEQGLEQYV.

This clonotype was counted many times. The rearrangement links TRBV9 to TRBJ1-2; 8 positions agree with TRBD1. CDR1 is SGDLS, CDR2 YYNGEE, per germline. J was trimmed by 4 bases and V by 3 bases; bases with no gene match: 14. The CDR3 contains 17 residues. The CDR3 bases are TGTGCCAGCAGCGCGGACAGGGCCGGACTAAGCCTCTATGGCTACACCTTC. Its protein is CASSADRAGLSLYGYTF.

The chain is built from TRBV5-1 and TRBJ2-1; TRBD2 matches 10 bases. V shed 4 bases, J shed 2 bases, and the junction held 9 bases outside the gene matches. This CDR3 is built from 17 residues. CDR1 is SGHRS and CDR2 is YFSETQ in the germline V gene. In DNA, the CDR3 is TGCGCCAGCAGCCGACCTCCCGGACTAGCGGCCTACAATGAGCAGTTCTTC. Its protein product is CASSRPPGLAAYNEQFF.

This clonotype was counted many times. This sequence joins TRBV29-1 and TRBJ2-1; TRBD2 matches at 13 bases. CDR3 length: 13 amino acids. CDR1 and CDR2 (germline): SQVTM, ANQGSEA. V gave up 6 bases and J gave up 11 bases; unmatched junction bases: 7. The CDR3 loop reads CSVATSGGPKQFF. The CDR3 DNA reads TGCAGCGTCGCGACTAGCGGGGGGCCCAAGCAGTTCTTC.

This clonotype came up many times. The chain couples TRBV12-3 or TRBV12-4 to TRBJ1-2; D is possibly TRBD1 (6 bases). The CDR3 length is 13 residues. Trimming left V 6 bases short and J 6 bases short, with 14 bases between. This CDR3 reads CASRMFQGHGYTF. In DNA form, the CDR3 reads TGTGCCAGCAGGATGTTCCAGGGGCATGGCTACACCTTC.

This clonotype was recorded at least ten times. The chain uses TRBV4-2 and TRBJ2-3; D not certain. V was shortened by 3 bases and J by 0 bases, with 7 bases between the two germline ends. Germline V CDR1 and CDR2: LGHNA, YNFKEQ. The CDR3 runs 14 residues. CDR3: CASSQQVSTDTQYF. CDR3 nucleotide sequence: TGTGCCAGCAGCCAGCAGGTTAGCACAGATACGCAGTATTTT.